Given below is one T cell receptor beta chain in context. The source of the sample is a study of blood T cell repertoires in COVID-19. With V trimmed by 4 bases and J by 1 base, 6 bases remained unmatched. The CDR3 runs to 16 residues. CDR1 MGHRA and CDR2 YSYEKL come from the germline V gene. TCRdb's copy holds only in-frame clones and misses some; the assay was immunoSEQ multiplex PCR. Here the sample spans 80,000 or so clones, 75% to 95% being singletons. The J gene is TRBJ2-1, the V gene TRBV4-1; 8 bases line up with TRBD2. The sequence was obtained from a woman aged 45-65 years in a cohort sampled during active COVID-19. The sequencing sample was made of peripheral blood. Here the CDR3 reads CASSRNIAGSYNEQFF. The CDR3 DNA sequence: TGCGCCAGCAGCCGAAATATAGCGGGGTCCTACAATGAGCAGTTCTTC.